This T cell receptor beta chain was sequenced for a study of blood T cell repertoires in COVID-19. The CDR3 length is 18 residues. Per germline, CDR1 SEHNR and CDR2 FQNEAQ (reference sequence). V gave up 2 bases and J gave up 5 bases; unmatched junction bases: 13. Profiled with immunoSEQ multiplex PCR; TCRdb holds only in-frame clones, not every one. The sample shows 280,000 or so clones, around nine tenths of them seen only once. Sequenced material: PBMCs or T cells enriched from blood (not recorded which). This sequence originates from a woman in her forties who had recovered from COVID-19. The rearrangement joins TRBV7-9 to TRBJ2-3, with 10 nucleotides matching TRBD2. For the CDR3, the DNA is TGTGCCAGCAGCTTACCCCCTAGCGGGAGTCTATCCAGAGATACGCAGTATTTT. Protein sequence: CASSLPPSGSLSRDTQYF.